Listed below are T cell receptor beta chains from one sample, sequenced in a study of blood T cell repertoires in COVID-19. TCRdb's copy holds only in-frame clones and misses some; the assay was immunoSEQ multiplex PCR. The table includes roughly 35,000 clones, approximately 86% detected once. Sample: peripheral blood. The receptors derive from a man in his 70s with acute or convalescent COVID-19. CDR3s include the opening cysteine and the closing phenylalanine or tryptophan.

j_call v_call cdr3_aa
TRBJ2-1 TRBV6-5 CASRREGYDEQFF
TRBJ1-5 TRBV7-2 CASSLVWGTNQPQHF
TRBJ2-7 TRBV7-3 CASSQQGGEQYF
TRBJ1-2 TRBV7-2 CASSRTRDGYTF
TRBJ2-1 TRBV7-2 CASSPLGGKGYNEQFF
TRBJ1-2 TRBV29-1 CSVGGQVRDGYTF
TRBJ2-3 TRBV6-2/TRBV6-3 CASSYSSGRDADTQYF
TRBJ1-2 TRBV5-1 CASSLDTSGNYGYTF
TRBJ2-7 TRBV5-1 CASSLVTGGNPEQYF
TRBJ2-3 TRBV21-1 CASSKTHGLAGRTDTQYF
TRBJ2-2 TRBV10-3 CAISESGLADTGELFF
TRBJ1-2 TRBV18 CASSPTVTGSWKGYTF
TRBJ1-2 TRBV6-5 CASWTGNYGYTF
TRBJ1-3 TRBV11-1 CASSPGQDSGNTIYF
TRBJ2-3 TRBV5-6 CASSLGYSGSTDTQYF
TRBJ1-2 TRBV2 CASRDRGVHYGYTF
TRBJ2-7 TRBV7-8 CASSHTYSYEQYF
TRBJ2-5 TRBV5-1 CASSLQGEETQYF
TRBJ1-1 TRBV12-3/TRBV12-4 CASRKTGLAEAFF
TRBJ2-3 TRBV12-5 CASGPPSGLGGDTQYF
TRBJ1-2 TRBV28 CASSLGSQINYGYTF
TRBJ1-2 TRBV18 CASSLRPPTGTGSGYTF
TRBJ2-7 TRBV7-9 CASSHRDSYEQYF
TRBJ2-3 TRBV5-1 CASSSTGTGSTDTQYF
TRBJ2-2 TRBV9 CASSGIGNTGELFF
TRBJ2-3 TRBV7-9 CASERGRDTQYF
TRBJ2-7 TRBV19 CASSRAYEQYF
TRBJ1-2 TRBV28 CASSTQGVGDTF
TRBJ2-5 TRBV7-2 CASSLVGSQETQYF
TRBJ2-5 TRBV7-6 CASSLGSGGDQETQYF
TRBJ2-3 TRBV6-6 CASTSGQGAYTQYF
TRBJ2-3 TRBV6-5 CARASLAGVTQYF
TRBJ1-5 TRBV10-3 CAIRDGTGGDNQPQHF
TRBJ2-7 TRBV29-1 CSVEGGPGYEQYF
TRBJ1-2 TRBV18 CASSPTGATNYGYTF
TRBJ2-7 TRBV5-1 CASRKAGSRGEQYF
TRBJ2-3 TRBV18 CASSQASGSTDTQYF
TRBJ2-3 TRBV25-1 CASSGGQDTYF
TRBJ2-7 TRBV6-5 CASRGLAGRTGQYF
TRBJ2-7 TRBV5-1 CASSLGGDYEQYF
TRBJ2-3 TRBV28 CASSFSGSRADTQYF
TRBJ1-2 TRBV5-6 CASSLWANYGYTF
TRBJ2-6 TRBV9 CASSAGIGSGANVLTF